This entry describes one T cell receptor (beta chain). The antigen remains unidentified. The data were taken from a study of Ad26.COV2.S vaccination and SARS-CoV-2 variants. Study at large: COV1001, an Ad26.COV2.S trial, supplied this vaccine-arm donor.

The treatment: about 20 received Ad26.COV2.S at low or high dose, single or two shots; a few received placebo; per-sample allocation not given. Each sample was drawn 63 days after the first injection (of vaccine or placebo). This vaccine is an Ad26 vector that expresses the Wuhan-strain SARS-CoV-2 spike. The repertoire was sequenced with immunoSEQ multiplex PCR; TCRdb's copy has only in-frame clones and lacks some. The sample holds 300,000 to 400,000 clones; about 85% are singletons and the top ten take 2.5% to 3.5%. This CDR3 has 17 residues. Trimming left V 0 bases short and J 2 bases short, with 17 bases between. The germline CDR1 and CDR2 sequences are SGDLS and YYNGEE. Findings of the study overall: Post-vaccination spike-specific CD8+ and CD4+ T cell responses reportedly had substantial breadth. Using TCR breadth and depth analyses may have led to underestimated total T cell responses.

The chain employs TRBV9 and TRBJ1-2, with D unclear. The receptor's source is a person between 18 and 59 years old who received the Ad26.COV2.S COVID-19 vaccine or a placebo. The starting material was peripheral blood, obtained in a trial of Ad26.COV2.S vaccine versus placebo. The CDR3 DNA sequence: TGTGCCAGCAGCGTAGCCAACCCAAACGGGAAAAACTATGGCTACACCTTC. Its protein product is CASSVANPNGKNYGYTF.